These T cell receptor beta chains were read from a single sample in a study of blood T cell repertoires in COVID-19. Sequencing used immunoSEQ multiplex PCR; TCRdb keeps in-frame clones, though not all of them. The table has 100,000 or so clones, 69% seen once. Sequenced input: peripheral blood. The origin of the receptors is a man older than 75 with acute or convalescent COVID-19. CDR3s include the opening cysteine and the closing phenylalanine or tryptophan. The order of the fields is J gene, V gene, CDR3 protein.

j_gene: TRBJ1-1
v_gene: TRBV11-2
CDR3aa: CASSTSRGAFF

j_gene: TRBJ2-1
v_gene: TRBV29-1
CDR3aa: CSVAGASGLPYNEQFF

j_gene: TRBJ2-5
v_gene: TRBV28
CDR3aa: CASSRRSGSETQYF

j_gene: TRBJ1-6
v_gene: TRBV28
CDR3aa: CASINPGQLYNSPLHF

j_gene: TRBJ1-1
v_gene: TRBV7-9
CDR3aa: CASGGTVFMNTEAFF

j_gene: TRBJ1-1
v_gene: TRBV6-4
CDR3aa: CASSETGYTEAFF

j_gene: TRBJ1-1
v_gene: TRBV3-1/TRBV3-2
CDR3aa: CASSQDWTGDTEAFF

j_gene: TRBJ1-5
v_gene: TRBV6-5
CDR3aa: CASSLGGPQPQHF

j_gene: TRBJ1-1
v_gene: TRBV10-3
CDR3aa: CAISERTGAAFF

j_gene: TRBJ1-2
v_gene: TRBV5-1
CDR3aa: CASSLGQGNYGYTF

j_gene: TRBJ2-1
v_gene: TRBV24-1
CDR3aa: CATSEPRGNYNEQFF

j_gene: TRBJ1-2
v_gene: TRBV19
CDR3aa: CASRSLETGGPRSGYTF

j_gene: TRBJ1-2
v_gene: TRBV27
CDR3aa: CASSLAGSYGYTF

j_gene: TRBJ2-1
v_gene: TRBV7-8
CDR3aa: CASSWRGLADYNEQFF

j_gene: TRBJ2-5
v_gene: TRBV7-2
CDR3aa: CASSTNNPGQETQYF

j_gene: TRBJ2-7
v_gene: TRBV2
CDR3aa: CASSGLNEQYF

j_gene: TRBJ2-7
v_gene: TRBV7-9
CDR3aa: CASSLEASGGTYEQYF

j_gene: TRBJ2-3
v_gene: TRBV27
CDR3aa: CASTLQGTDTQYF

j_gene: TRBJ1-4
v_gene: TRBV5-6
CDR3aa: CASSYRGKLFF

j_gene: TRBJ2-7
v_gene: TRBV27
CDR3aa: CATKGLADYEQYF

j_gene: TRBJ1-5
v_gene: TRBV28
CDR3aa: CASLSGGQPQHF

j_gene: TRBJ1-2
v_gene: TRBV28
CDR3aa: CASKAGLYGYTF

j_gene: TRBJ1-2
v_gene: TRBV15
CDR3aa: CATSRDPLDSYGYTF

j_gene: TRBJ2-1
v_gene: TRBV24-1
CDR3aa: CATSDFSSDPYNEQFF

j_gene: TRBJ1-4
v_gene: TRBV7-9
CDR3aa: CASSLVIGATNEKLFF

j_gene: TRBJ2-3
v_gene: TRBV11-3
CDR3aa: CASSSGTNTDTQYF

j_gene: TRBJ2-1
v_gene: TRBV7-2
CDR3aa: CASSSGLAGTYEQFF

j_gene: TRBJ2-3
v_gene: TRBV4-3
CDR3aa: CASSPFGLAGDLSTDTQYF

j_gene: TRBJ1-5
v_gene: TRBV5-8
CDR3aa: CASSLGDRSGNQPQHF

j_gene: TRBJ2-1
v_gene: TRBV7-2
CDR3aa: CASSLVRGGNEQFF

j_gene: TRBJ2-7
v_gene: TRBV7-8
CDR3aa: CASSPNALQQYF

j_gene: TRBJ2-2
v_gene: TRBV7-9
CDR3aa: CASSRESNTGELFF

j_gene: TRBJ2-5
v_gene: TRBV3-1/TRBV3-2
CDR3aa: CASSHVLAGGTQYF

j_gene: TRBJ1-3
v_gene: TRBV28
CDR3aa: CASSDPDINLSGNTIYF

j_gene: TRBJ2-1
v_gene: TRBV11-2
CDR3aa: CASRPTLAANEQFF

j_gene: TRBJ2-3
v_gene: TRBV7-9
CDR3aa: CASSSSYTQYF

j_gene: TRBJ2-3
v_gene: TRBV28
CDR3aa: CASSFLAGGSNTQYF

j_gene: TRBJ1-1
v_gene: TRBV5-6
CDR3aa: CASSLWPPGGAFF

j_gene: TRBJ1-1
v_gene: TRBV29-1
CDR3aa: CSSRTGPSGTEAFF

j_gene: TRBJ2-1
v_gene: TRBV4-1
CDR3aa: CASTRGLADYNEQFF

j_gene: TRBJ2-3
v_gene: TRBV19
CDR3aa: CASSMGGTDTQYF

j_gene: TRBJ2-4
v_gene: TRBV4-3
CDR3aa: CASSQDLRNIAKNIQYF

j_gene: TRBJ2-7
v_gene: TRBV4-3
CDR3aa: CASSQVAGDYEQYF

j_gene: TRBJ2-1
v_gene: TRBV27
CDR3aa: CASGKTVSSYNEQFF

j_gene: TRBJ2-2
v_gene: TRBV19
CDR3aa: CASFPGTANTGELFF

j_gene: TRBJ2-2
v_gene: TRBV30
CDR3aa: CAWSVLLAGGTTGELFF

j_gene: TRBJ1-5
v_gene: TRBV30
CDR3aa: CAWSHRTGGQPQHF